This TCR beta chain was sequenced for a study of regulatory T cells in long-lasting Graves disease. Study-wide findings and caveats: Newly diagnosed patients shared 1,000 or so public clonotypes; persistent patients shared about 2,500. The study found lower TCR diversity in persistent Graves' patients than in newly diagnosed ones. Newly diagnosed disease favored TRBV20-1 and TRBJ2-1 over persistent disease.

As for this clonotype: The antigen remains undetermined. An end of the junction differs from the germline gene, which may be a read error.

Assembly of TCR beta libraries relied on iRepertoire HTBI primers together with Arm-PCR of CDR3 regions. Via MiXCR, TCRdb re-called the multiplex PCR reads, giving one row per CDR3 protein. Here the sample spans under 450,000 distinct CDR3 sequences, roughly 23% being singletons. Per germline, CDR1 SSHAT and CDR2 FNYEAQ (reference sequence). This CDR3 region has 13 residues. Time point reported: persistent/refractory GD, antithyroid drugs over 5 years with positive TRAb. PBMCs provided the RNA from which the TCR library was made. This sequence joins TRBV7-7 and TRBJ1-4; possibly TRBD1 for D (5 bases). This TCR was recovered from a woman in her 40s with Graves disease. The source material was peripheral blood mononuclear cells (PBMCs), sampled when the disease was refractory, from a patient treated with antithyroid drugs. CDR3 coding DNA: TGTGCTAGCAGCTTCCGACAGAATGAAAAACTGTTTTTT. Translating it yields CASSFRQNEKLFF.